Listed here are 18 T cell receptor beta chains from one sample, sequenced in a study of identical twins. TCRdb recomputed calls from the 5' RACE reads with MiXCR, one row per CDR3 protein. Counted here are 350,000 or so distinct CDR3 sequences, 9% occurring once; the ten biggest clones make up 8% to 10%. The sequencing sample was made of naive T cells sorted from blood. The receptor source for this set is a woman in her fifties or sixties in good health.

The chain uses TRBV19 and TRBJ2-1; weak D call: TRBD2 (5 bases). V was shortened by 9 bases and J by 5 bases, with 14 bases between the two germline ends. Germline V lookup: CDR1 LNHDA, CDR2 SQIVND (reference sequence). The CDR3 consists of 13 residues. The CDR3 bases are TGTGCCAGGACACTAGGGCCCGACAATGAGCAGTTCTTC. Its translation is CARTLGPDNEQFF.

This clonotype was counted a few times. The V call is TRBV6-5, the J call TRBJ1-3, with D unclear. CDR1 is MNHEY, CDR2 SVGAGI, per germline. The germline V and J ends were trimmed by 2 bases and 4 bases, with 12 bases remaining between them. This CDR3 has 15 residues. The CDR3 sequence is CASSYGQELGNTIYF. In DNA form, the CDR3 reads TGTGCCAGCAGTTACGGGCAGGAGCTCGGAAACACCATATATTTT.

This clonotype was picked up one time. The chain has TRBV11-3 and TRBJ2-1; 7 nucleotides agree with TRBD1. The CDR3 contains 13 residues. V lost 0 bases and J lost 14; bases outside the gene matches: 7. CDR1 is SGHNT, CDR2 YENEEA, per germline. The CDR3 DNA reads as TGTGCCAGCAGCTTAGATCGACAGGGCGGTAAGTTCTTC. It specifies CASSLDRQGGKFF.

This clonotype showed up just a few times. The rearrangement joins TRBV24-1 to TRBJ1-4, with D perhaps matching TRBD1 (5 bases). In germline, CDR1 is KGHDR, CDR2 SFDVKD. V lost 12 bases to trimming and J lost 11 bases, with 21 bases between them. The CDR3 is 13 residues long. DNA of the CDR3: TGTGCCGTGGGGGGAACAGTCGACGGGAAACTGTTTTTT. It specifies CAVGGTVDGKLFF.

This clonotype was counted ten times or more. CDR3 bases: TGTGCCAGCAGCCTATACAGTTCTGGAAACACCATATATTTT. It yields the protein CASSLYSSGNTIYF. J is TRBJ1-3 and V is TRBV5-6; D ambiguous. CDR3 length: 14 residues. Trimming shortened V by 4 bases and J by 1 base, and 9 bases separated the two germline ends. The germline V gene has CDR1 SGHDT and CDR2 YYEEEE.

This clonotype was observed a handful of times. J is TRBJ1-1 and V is TRBV7-9; 7 bases align to TRBD1. CDR3 length: 15 residues. The germline gives CDR1 SEHNR, CDR2 FQNEAQ (reference sequence). Trimming cost V 2 bases and J 7 bases; bases outside gene matches: 10. Written as DNA, the CDR3 is TGTGCCAGCAGCTTACCGTTACAGGGGAAAGGTGAAGCTTTCTTT. This encodes CASSLPLQGKGEAFF.

This clonotype was counted many times. The chain couples TRBV5-1 to TRBJ2-3; 10 bases match TRBD2. This CDR3 is 18 amino acids long. Germline lookup yields CDR1 SGHRS and CDR2 YFSETQ. Germline trimming cut 1 base from V and 2 bases from J; bases unmatched to any gene: 10. CDR3 nucleotide sequence: TGCGCCAGCAGCTTGTTCCAACGACTAGCGGGCTCCACAGATACGCAGTATTTT. This sequence encodes CASSLFQRLAGSTDTQYF.

Ten or more counts support this clonotype. The chain is built from TRBV3-1 and TRBJ2-3, with D perhaps TRBD1 (7 bases). V shed 3 bases and J shed 3 bases, with 10 bases lying between them. The CDR3 runs 14 residues. From germline, CDR1 is LGHDT and CDR2 YNNKEL (reference sequence). The CDR3 region is CASSHRGRTDTQYF. CDR3 nucleotides: TGTGCCAGCAGCCACAGGGGGAGGACAGATACGCAGTATTTT.

This clonotype was counted only a few times. The V and J genes are TRBV9 and TRBJ2-7; TRBD2 matches at 7 bases. This CDR3 comprises 12 residues. Trimming removed 5 bases from V and 5 bases from J; junction bases left unmatched: 4. Per the germline V gene, CDR1 is SGDLS and CDR2 is YYNGEE. CDR3 in amino acids: CASRGAGDEQYF. The CDR3 region has the DNA TGTGCCAGCAGGGGTGCGGGAGACGAGCAGTACTTC.

This clonotype appeared a few times. The chain combines TRBV12-5 with TRBJ2-1; D unresolved. The CDR3 is made up of 12 amino acids. The germline V and J ends were trimmed by 0 bases and 10 bases, with 7 bases remaining between them. Germline CDR1 is LGHNT and CDR2 is FRNRAP. The CDR3 DNA follows: TGTGCTAGTGGTTTGGTACCGAGAGAGCAGTTCTTC. Translation: CASGLVPREQFF.

Many counts were recorded for this clonotype. V is TRBV29-1 and J is TRBJ2-1; 10 bases map to TRBD2. Germline V CDR1 and CDR2: SQVTM, ANQGSEA. V was pared by 0 bases and J by 6 bases, with 5 bases of the junction left unmatched. The CDR3 runs to 15 residues. The CDR3: CSVEEGSGRANEQFF. DNA for the CDR3: TGCAGCGTTGAAGAGGGAAGCGGGAGGGCCAATGAGCAGTTCTTC.

This clonotype turned up a few times. V gene TRBV7-6 combines with J gene TRBJ2-5; D gene ambiguous. V lost 1 base and J lost 4, with 7 bases in between. This CDR3 is built from 13 residues. In germline, CDR1 is SGHVS, CDR2 FNYEAQ. The CDR3 sequence: CASSLVDRETQYF. CDR3 bases: TGTGCCAGCAGCTTAGTTGATCGAGAGACCCAGTACTTC.

There are a few counts of this clonotype. This chain joins TRBV7-9 and TRBJ2-5; possible D gene TRBD2, 6 bases. Trimming removed 4 bases from V and 4 bases from J, with 16 bases in between. Germline V gene sequence: CDR1 SEHNR, CDR2 FQNEAQ (reference sequence). CDR3 size: 15 residues. In DNA form, the CDR3 reads TGTGCCAGCAGCTCCCCCGGGAGACTAGTAGAGACCCAGTACTTC. It yields the protein CASSSPGRLVETQYF.

This clonotype was observed many times. This chain uses TRBV7-9 with TRBJ2-7; a weak D match, TRBD1 (6 bases). The CDR3 is 15 residues long. V was pared by 5 bases and J by 2 bases, with 16 bases between. Per germline, CDR1 SEHNR and CDR2 FQNEAQ (reference sequence). This CDR3 reads CASSVTGTKTYEQYV. In DNA form, the CDR3 reads TGTGCCAGCAGCGTCACCGGGACAAAGACCTACGAGCAGTACGTC.

A few counts support this clonotype. This chain links TRBV5-1 with TRBJ1-1, with 8 bases that match TRBD1. The CDR3 length is 15 residues. Germline V gives CDR1 SGHRS, CDR2 YFSETQ. V trimming: 3 bases; J trimming: 5 bases; junction bases outside the gene matches: 9. CDR3 loop: CASSSRQGAGTEAFF. The CDR3 coding sequence is TGCGCCAGCAGCTCAAGGCAGGGGGCAGGGACTGAAGCTTTCTTT. Complete variable domain (other parts from reference TRBV5-1 and TRBJ1-1): KAGVTQTPRYLIKTRGQQVTLSCSPISGHRSVSWYQQTPGQGLQFLFEYFSETQRNKGNFPGRFSGRQFSNSRSEMNVSTLELGDSALYLCASSSRQGAGTEAFFGQGTRLTVV.

This clonotype was seen repeatedly, ten times or more. The chain links TRBV7-9 to TRBJ2-4; tentatively, D is TRBD1 or TRBD2 (5 bases each). This CDR3 is 15 amino acids long. Germline CDR1 reads SEHNR; CDR2 reads FQNEAQ (reference sequence). V lost 7 bases, J lost 2 bases, and 15 bases lay in between. CDR3: CASTLSGGTKNIQYF. The CDR3 coding sequence is TGTGCCAGCACCCTCTCTGGGGGAACCAAAAACATTCAGTACTTC.

At least ten counts were recorded for this clonotype. The chain employs TRBV2 and TRBJ1-1; 8 bases match TRBD1. CDR1 and CDR2 (germline): SNHLY, FYNNEI. CDR3 length: 19 residues. V trimming: 1 base; J trimming: 5 bases; junction bases outside the gene matches: 18. The CDR3 loop is CASSEVESAQGGPETEAFF. In DNA, the CDR3 is TGTGCCAGCAGTGAAGTTGAATCGGCACAGGGGGGACCGGAAACTGAAGCTTTCTTT.

V gene TRBV2 combines with J gene TRBJ2-1, with 9 bases matching TRBD2. CDR3 size: 14 residues. In germline, CDR1 is SNHLY, CDR2 FYNNEI. With V trimmed by 8 bases and J by 6 bases, 8 bases remained unmatched. CDR3 sequence: CASPAGGPGNEQFF. The CDR3 nucleotides are TGTGCCAGCCCGGCGGGAGGGCCCGGCAATGAGCAGTTCTTC.